The 18 T cell receptor beta chains listed next were all sequenced from one sample in a study of shared clonotypes between healthy human individuals. Naive CD8 populations comprised CD45RO-negative cells positively selected for CCR7, excluding terminally differentiated effector memory CD45RA+ cells. Repertoires were generated with immunoSEQ multiplex PCR, while TCRdb's copy carries only in-frame clones and drops some. In the table there are 550,000 to 750,000 clones, under 95% of which are singletons. Material for sequencing was naive CD8+ T cells sorted from blood. The receptor set was obtained from a man aged 25-45 years in good health.

The chain recombines TRBV18 with TRBJ2-7; 7 bases fit TRBD1. Trimming removed 4 bases from V and 6 bases from J; junction bases left unmatched: 6. The germline V gene encodes CDR1 KGHSH and CDR2 LQKENI. The CDR3 has 13 amino acids. CDR3 coding DNA: TGTGCCAGCTCACTCACAGGGGCGGCCGAGCAGTACTTC. Residues: CASSLTGAAEQYF.

V usage is TRBV7-8 and J usage is TRBJ2-3, with 11 positions matching TRBD2. There are 19 residues in the CDR3. Germline lookup yields CDR1 SGHVS and CDR2 FQNEAQ. J gave up 4 bases and V 5 bases, and 17 bases lay outside the gene matches. The CDR3 protein is CASSRQGASGRSGADTQYF. CDR3 DNA: TGTGCCAGCAGCAGGCAGGGGGCTAGCGGGAGGTCAGGGGCAGATACGCAGTATTTT.

The genes are TRBV6-5 and TRBJ2-2; TRBD1 is a possible D gene (6 bases). Trimming left V 5 bases short and J 1 base short, with 11 bases between. Germline CDR1 and CDR2: MNHEY and SVGAGI. The CDR3 contains 15 residues. CDR3: CASSRQALNTGELFF. For the CDR3, the DNA is TGTGCCAGCAGTCGACAGGCGCTGAACACCGGGGAGCTGTTTTTT.

Concerning this clone itself: Other DNA sequences in the sample encode the same CDR3. The chain carries TRBV27 and TRBJ2-7, with TRBD2 matching 11 bases. CDR1 is MNHEY, CDR2 SMNVEV, per germline (reference sequence). The CDR3 is 15 residues long. Trimming removed 5 bases from V and 2 bases from J; junction bases left unmatched: 5. The CDR3 reads CASSPGTSGTYEQYF. CDR3 nucleotides: TGTGCCAGCAGTCCCGGGACTAGCGGCACCTACGAGCAGTACTTC.

This clone was seen once. The chain is built from TRBV5-6 and TRBJ2-7; no clear D gene. CDR1 is SGHDT and CDR2 is YYEEEE in the germline V gene. The CDR3 length is 12 residues. Trimming shortened V by 4 bases and J by 5 bases, and 10 bases separated the two germline ends. Here the CDR3 reads CASSNMLNEQYF. CDR3 coding DNA: TGTGCCAGCAGCAATATGCTCAACGAGCAGTACTTC.

V is TRBV7-2 and J is TRBJ1-1; D is unclear. Germline values: CDR1 SGHTA, CDR2 FQGNSA. Trimming took 7 bases from V and 11 from J, leaving 14 bases between them. The CDR3 has 11 residues. This chain's CDR3 is CASNPGGRAFF. In DNA, the CDR3 is TGTGCCAGCAACCCCGGAGGGCGGGCTTTCTTT.

Comments on this clone: A read error may account for a junction end that differs from germline. The gene calls are TRBV29-1 and TRBJ1-2; D not certain. The V gene's germline CDR1 is SQVTM and CDR2 ANQGSEA. The CDR3 is 11 amino acids. Written as DNA, the CDR3 is TGCAGCGTCGAAGGCCGCAATGGCTACACCTTC. Encoded protein: CSVEGRNGYTF.

This chain links TRBV5-6 with TRBJ2-5; TRBD2 agrees at 8 bases. This CDR3 contains 16 residues. V lost 4 bases to trimming and J lost 1 base; unmatched junction nucleotides: 9. Per germline, CDR1 SGHDT and CDR2 YYEEEE. The CDR3: CASSPRGGGPQETQYF. CDR3 nucleotides: TGTGCCAGCAGCCCCCGGGGGGGAGGGCCCCAAGAGACCCAGTACTTC.

Details on this clone: This sample includes further DNA sequences coding for the same CDR3. CDR3 coding DNA: TGTGCCAGCAGCTCGGGACAAGGCCCCTACGAGCAGTACTTC. Translated: CASSSGQGPYEQYF. The gene calls are TRBV11-2 and TRBJ2-7; tentatively, D is TRBD1 (6 bases). The germline V gene encodes CDR1 SGHAT and CDR2 FQNNGV. With 4 bases removed from V and 2 bases from J, the gap between germline ends came to 12 bases. This CDR3 contains 14 residues.

V usage is TRBV28 and J usage is TRBJ2-6; D gene ambiguous. The CDR3 has 15 residues. Trimming took 3 bases from V and 0 from J, leaving 6 bases between them. Germline V lookup: CDR1 MDHEN, CDR2 SYDVKM. The CDR3 DNA reads as TGTGCCAGCAGTTTTGCTACCTCTGGGGCCAACGTCCTGACTTTC. It is translated as CASSFATSGANVLTF.

The V and J genes are TRBV4-2 and TRBJ1-1; weak D call: TRBD1 (6 bases). V lost 4 bases, J lost 4 bases, and 13 bases lay in between. The CDR3 is made up of 14 amino acids. Germline V gene lookup returns CDR1 LGHNA and CDR2 YNFKEQ. For the CDR3, the DNA is TGTGCCAGCAGCCCCCCGACAGGAGGCACTGAAGCTTTCTTT. Protein sequence: CASSPPTGGTEAFF.

The CDR3 is CASSQDIGTSGSYEQYF. The CDR3 nucleotides read TGCGCCAGCAGCCAAGACATCGGGACTAGCGGGAGTTACGAGCAGTACTTC. The rearrangement links TRBV4-1 to TRBJ2-7; 14 positions match TRBD2. The CDR3 is 17 amino acids. Germline assignment: CDR1 MGHRA and CDR2 YSYEKL. With 0 bases clipped from V and 4 bases from J, the junction kept 5 bases outside the gene matches.

The chain combines TRBV5-4 with TRBJ2-7; 8 bases map to TRBD1. V shed 4 bases and J 4 bases; nucleotides not matched to a gene: 7. The germline gives CDR1 SGHNT, CDR2 YYREEE (reference sequence). This CDR3 is built from 14 residues. CDR3 in amino acids: CASSPDRGRYEQYF. The CDR3 bases are TGTGCCAGCAGCCCAGACAGGGGTCGGTACGAGCAGTACTTC. The full variable domain, with the rest looked up from reference TRBV5-4 and TRBJ2-7, is ETGVTQSPTHLIKTRGQQVTLRCSSQSGHNTVSWYQQALGQGPQFIFQYYREEENGRGNFPPRFSGLQFPNYSSELNVNALELDDSALYLCASSPDRGRYEQYFGPGTRLTVT.

The chain has TRBV9 and TRBJ2-1; 13 bases fit TRBD2. V lost 3 bases to trimming and J lost 8 bases; unmatched junction nucleotides: 5. This CDR3 spans 15 amino acids. The V gene's germline CDR1 is SGDLS and CDR2 YYNGEE. CDR3 region: CASSGLAGGNDEQFF. DNA of the CDR3: TGTGCCAGCAGCGGACTAGCGGGAGGAAACGATGAGCAGTTCTTC.

The V and J genes are TRBV4-1 and TRBJ2-3, with 8 bases lining up with TRBD2. CDR1 MGHRA and CDR2 YSYEKL come from the germline V gene. The CDR3 sequence is 16 residues long. Trimming cost V 4 bases and J 6 bases; bases outside gene matches: 12. In DNA form, the CDR3 reads TGCGCCAGCAGCCTGACACGGGGGGGGCGAGCGGATACGCAGTATTTT. Its translation: CASSLTRGGRADTQYF.

The chain uses TRBV7-6 and TRBJ2-1; D call uncertain. V was cut by 4 bases and J by 10 bases, with 20 bases left in between. CDR1 and CDR2 (germline): SGHVS, FNYEAQ. The CDR3 covers 15 residues. The CDR3 DNA reads TGTGCCAGCAGCTCAGAACATTTTAGGGCTTCAGAGCAGTTCTTC. This encodes CASSSEHFRASEQFF.

The chain links TRBV5-1 to TRBJ2-3; D is perhaps TRBD1 (5 bases). CDR3 length: 13 amino acids. Germline V CDR1 and CDR2: SGHRS, YFSETQ. V lost 5 bases, J lost 3 bases, and 10 bases lay in between. CDR3 DNA sequence: TGCGCCAGCAGTAGAAGGGGTACAGATACGCAGTATTTT. Translated: CASSRRGTDTQYF.

The J gene is TRBJ2-1, the V gene TRBV9, with 7 bases that match TRBD2. The CDR3 spans 16 residues. With 3 bases clipped from V and 3 bases from J, the junction kept 9 bases outside the gene matches. Germline V gene data show CDR1 as SGDLS and CDR2 as YYNGEE. The CDR3 is CASSDNPSGNYNEQFF. In DNA form, the CDR3 reads TGTGCCAGCAGCGACAACCCAAGCGGGAACTACAATGAGCAGTTCTTC.